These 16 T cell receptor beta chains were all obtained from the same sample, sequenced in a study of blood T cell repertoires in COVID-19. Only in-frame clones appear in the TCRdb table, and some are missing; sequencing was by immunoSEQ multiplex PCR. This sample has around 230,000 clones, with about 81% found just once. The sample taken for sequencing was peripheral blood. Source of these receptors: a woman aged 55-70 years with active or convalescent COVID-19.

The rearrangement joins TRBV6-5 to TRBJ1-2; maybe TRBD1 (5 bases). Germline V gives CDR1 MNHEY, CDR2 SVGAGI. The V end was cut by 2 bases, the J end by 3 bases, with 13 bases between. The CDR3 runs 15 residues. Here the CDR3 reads CASSYLGPGDYGYTF. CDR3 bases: TGTGCCAGCAGTTACCTGGGACCGGGGGACTATGGCTACACCTTC.

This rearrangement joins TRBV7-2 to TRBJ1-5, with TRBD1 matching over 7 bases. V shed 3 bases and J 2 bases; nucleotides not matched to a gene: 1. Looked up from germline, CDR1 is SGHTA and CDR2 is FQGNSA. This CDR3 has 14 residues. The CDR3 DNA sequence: TGTGCCAGCAGCTTGGGGACAGGCAATCAGCCCCAGCATTTT. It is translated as CASSLGTGNQPQHF.

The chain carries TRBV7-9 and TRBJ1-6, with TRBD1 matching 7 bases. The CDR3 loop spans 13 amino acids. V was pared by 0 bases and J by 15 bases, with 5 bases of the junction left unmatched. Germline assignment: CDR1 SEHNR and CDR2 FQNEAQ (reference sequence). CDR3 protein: CASSLATGDNLHF. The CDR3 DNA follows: TGTGCCAGCAGCTTAGCCACAGGGGACAACCTCCACTTT.

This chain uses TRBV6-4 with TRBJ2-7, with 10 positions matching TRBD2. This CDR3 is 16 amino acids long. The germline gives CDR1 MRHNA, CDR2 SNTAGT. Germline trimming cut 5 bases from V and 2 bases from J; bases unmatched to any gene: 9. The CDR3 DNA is TGTGCCAGCAGTCCCTCCTCTAGCGGGGGCCCCTACGAGCAGTACTTC. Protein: CASSPSSSGGPYEQYF.

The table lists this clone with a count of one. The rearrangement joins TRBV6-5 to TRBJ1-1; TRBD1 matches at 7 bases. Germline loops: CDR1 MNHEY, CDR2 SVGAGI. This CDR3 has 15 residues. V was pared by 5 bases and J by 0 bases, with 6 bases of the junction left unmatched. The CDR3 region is CASSLDRAMNTEAFF. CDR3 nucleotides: TGTGCCAGCAGTCTTGACAGGGCGATGAACACTGAAGCTTTCTTT.

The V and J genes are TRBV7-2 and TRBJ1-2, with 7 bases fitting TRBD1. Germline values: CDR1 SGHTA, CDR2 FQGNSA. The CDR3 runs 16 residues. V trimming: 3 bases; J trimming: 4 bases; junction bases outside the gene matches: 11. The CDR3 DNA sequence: TGTGCCAGCAGCTTGACCCCTGACAGGGCCGTCTATGGCTACACCTTC. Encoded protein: CASSLTPDRAVYGYTF.

Here the CDR3 reads CASSQALGQGIPYTF. The CDR3 region has the DNA TGTGCCAGCAGCCAAGCCCTGGGACAGGGTATCCCCTACACCTTC. This chain joins TRBV3-1 (or the pseudogene TRBV3-2) and TRBJ1-2; TRBD1 matches 9 bases. The CDR3 consists of 15 residues. The junction had 10 bases not matched to a gene; V was cut back by 1 base and J by 10 bases. Germline V gene lookup returns CDR1 LGHDT and CDR2 YNNKEL (reference sequence).

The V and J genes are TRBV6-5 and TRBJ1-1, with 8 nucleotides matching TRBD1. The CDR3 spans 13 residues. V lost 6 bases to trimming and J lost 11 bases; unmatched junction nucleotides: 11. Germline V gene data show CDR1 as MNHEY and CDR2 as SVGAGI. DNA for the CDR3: TGTGCCAGCAGCCCGACAGGGGCGGGTGGGGCTTTCTTT. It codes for CASSPTGAGGAFF.

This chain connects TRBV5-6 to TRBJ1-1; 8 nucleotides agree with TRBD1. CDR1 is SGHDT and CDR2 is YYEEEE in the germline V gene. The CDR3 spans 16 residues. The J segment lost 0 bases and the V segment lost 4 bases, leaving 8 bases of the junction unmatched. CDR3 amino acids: CASSTRTGTMNTEAFF. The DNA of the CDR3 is TGTGCCAGCAGCACCCGGACAGGGACGATGAACACTGAAGCTTTCTTT.

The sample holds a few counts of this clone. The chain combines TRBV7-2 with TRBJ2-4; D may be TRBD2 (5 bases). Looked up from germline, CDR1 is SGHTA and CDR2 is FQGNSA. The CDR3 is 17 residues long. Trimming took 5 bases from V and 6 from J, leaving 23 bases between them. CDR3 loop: CASSPEGTRSRGNIQYF. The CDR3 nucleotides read TGTGCCAGCAGCCCGGAAGGCACTAGGAGTAGAGGAAACATTCAGTACTTC.

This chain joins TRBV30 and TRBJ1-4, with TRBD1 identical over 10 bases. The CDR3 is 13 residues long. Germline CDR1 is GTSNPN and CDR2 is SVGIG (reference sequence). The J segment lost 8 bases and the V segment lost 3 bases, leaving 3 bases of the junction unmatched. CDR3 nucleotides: TGTGCCTGGAGGGGACAGGGGCACGAAAAACTGTTTTTT. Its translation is CAWRGQGHEKLFF.

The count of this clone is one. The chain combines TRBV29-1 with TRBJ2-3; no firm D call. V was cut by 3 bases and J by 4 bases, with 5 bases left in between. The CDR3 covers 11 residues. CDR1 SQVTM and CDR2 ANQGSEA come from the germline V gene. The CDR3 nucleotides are TGCAGCGTTGAGCCGGCAGATACGCAGTATTTT. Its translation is CSVEPADTQYF.

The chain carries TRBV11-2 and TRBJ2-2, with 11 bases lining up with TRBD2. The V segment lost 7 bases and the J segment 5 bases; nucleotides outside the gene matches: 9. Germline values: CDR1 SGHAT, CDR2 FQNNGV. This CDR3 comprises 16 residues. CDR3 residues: CASTPIAGGRTGELFF. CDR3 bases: TGTGCCAGCACCCCAATAGCGGGGGGGCGGACCGGGGAGCTGTTTTTT. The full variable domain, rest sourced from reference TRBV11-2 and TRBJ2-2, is EAGVAQSPRYKIIEKRQSVAFWCNPISGHATLYWYQQILGQGPKLLIQFQNNGVVDDSQLPKDRFSAERLKGVDSTLKIQPAKLEDSAVYLCASTPIAGGRTGELFFGEGSRLTVL.

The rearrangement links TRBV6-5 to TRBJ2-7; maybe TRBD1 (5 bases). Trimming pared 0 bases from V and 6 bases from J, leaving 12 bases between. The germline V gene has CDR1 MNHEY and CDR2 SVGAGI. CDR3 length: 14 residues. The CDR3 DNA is TGTGCCAGCAGTTACTCCCCAGGGATTACCGAGCAGTACTTC. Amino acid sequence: CASSYSPGITEQYF.

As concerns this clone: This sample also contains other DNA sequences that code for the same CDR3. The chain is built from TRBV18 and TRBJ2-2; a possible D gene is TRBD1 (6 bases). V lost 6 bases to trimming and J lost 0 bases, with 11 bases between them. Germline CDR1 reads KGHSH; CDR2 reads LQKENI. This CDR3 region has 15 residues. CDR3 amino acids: CASSPGQPNTGELFF. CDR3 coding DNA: TGTGCCAGCTCGCCCGGACAGCCGAACACCGGGGAGCTGTTTTTT.

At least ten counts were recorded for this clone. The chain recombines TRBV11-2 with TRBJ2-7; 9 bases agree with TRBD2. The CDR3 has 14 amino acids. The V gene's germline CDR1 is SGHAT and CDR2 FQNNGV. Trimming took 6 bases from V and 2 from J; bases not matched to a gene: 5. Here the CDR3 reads CASRASGAAYEQYF. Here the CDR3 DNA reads TGTGCCAGCAGGGCTAGCGGGGCCGCCTACGAGCAGTACTTC.